The sequence of this T cell receptor beta chain was determined in a study of tissue T cells after allogeneic stem cell transplantation. CDR1 is SNHLY and CDR2 is FYNGKV in the germline V gene (reference sequence). The CDR3 extends over 13 amino acids. With V trimmed by 8 bases and J by 0 bases, 1 base remained unmatched. Time point specified: mouse harvest day 14 after allogeneic transplant. Tail vein injection delivered 10^7 T-cell-depleted bone marrow cells and 10^6 splenic CD5+ T cells. B6 (H2b) cells into BALB/c (H2d) mice; tissues taken at day 7 or 14. Study-level points and caveats: Only a limited share of tissue TCRs appeared in blood or spleen. Anatomically similar tissues had similar TCR repertoires within each patient.

This clone was counted only a few times. Its specificity is not known. The gene names given are mouse names. The read stops 1 residue short of the end of the CDR3; the missing end is completed from the germline J gene. Assay: immunoSEQ multiplex PCR; the TCRdb copy retains only in-frame clones and omits some. Among 6,000 to 9,500 clones listed, approximately 40% were seen once. Material: skin. This receptor was taken from a female BALB/c mouse given C57BL/6 T cells with graft-versus-host disease after an allogeneic hematopoietic cell transplant. J is TRBJ1-1 and V is TRBV3, with 9 bases fitting TRBD1. This chain's CDR3 is CASRDRANTEVFF. CDR3 bases read: TGTGCCAGCCGGGACAGGGCAAACACAGAAGTCTTC.